A selection of T cell receptor beta chains follows, all from one sample in a study of T-cell reconstitution after alpha-beta-depleted transplantation in children. Each CDR3 protein gets one entry after TCRdb re-called the PCR reads with MiXCR. The table includes around 400,000 distinct CDR3 sequences, over 20% detected once. Sequencing used PBMCs from the stem cell graft donor, obtained from the stem cell graft. The origin of the receptors is a human donor who donated a stem cell graft to a child with acute myeloid leukemia. CDR3s include the opening cysteine and the closing phenylalanine or tryptophan. Each record gives: V gene, D gene, clone size, J gene, CDR3 protein, CDR3 DNA. D genes are given only for firm matches. Clone size, where shown, is once, few, many, or a class for clones that have expanded.

TRBV20-1	NA	many	TRBJ1-1	CSARGGPREAFF	TGCAGTGCTAGAGGGGGACCCAGAGAAGCTTTCTTT
TRBV5-1	NA	NA	TRBJ1-2	CASSIKGDYGYTF	TGCGCCAGCAGCATTAAGGGCGACTATGGCTACACCTTC
TRBV12-3/TRBV12-4	TRBD1	many	TRBJ2-1	CASSFGATGGNEQFF	TGTGCCAGCAGTTTTGGCGCGACAGGGGGGAATGAGCAGTTCTTC
TRBV5-1	TRBD1	NA	TRBJ2-1	CASSSGQINEQFF	TGCGCCAGCAGCTCGGGACAGATCAATGAGCAGTTCTTC
TRBV5-1	NA	NA	TRBJ2-3	CASSWGDQADTQYF	TGCGCCAGCAGCTGGGGTGACCAGGCAGATACGCAGTATTTT
TRBV6-1	TRBD2	NA	TRBJ2-1	CASSLGLTSGRRVEFF	TGTGCCAGCAGTCTCGGTCTGACTAGCGGGAGGAGAGTAGAGTTCTTC
TRBV7-8	NA	few	TRBJ2-7	CASSQNGVPYEQYF	TGTGCCAGCAGCCAGAATGGGGTCCCCTACGAGCAGTACTTC
TRBV9	TRBD1	many	TRBJ2-7	CASSPTLGTGGYEQYF	TGTGCCAGCAGCCCCACCCTGGGGACAGGGGGCTACGAGCAGTACTTC
TRBV6-5	NA	few	TRBJ2-1	CASSYSGTRNRYYNEQFF	TGTGCCAGCAGTTACTCGGGTACCCGCAACAGGTACTACAATGAGCAGTTCTTC
TRBV25-1	NA	few	TRBJ1-4	CASSEQGRQKLFF	TGTGCCAGCAGTGAACAGGGGAGGCAGAAACTGTTTTTT
TRBV4-1	NA	few	TRBJ2-1	CASSQDLPSSELGNEQFF	TGCGCCAGCAGCCAAGATCTTCCGTCTAGCGAACTAGGTAATGAGCAGTTCTTC
TRBV29-1	NA	NA	TRBJ2-3	CSVRAITDTQYF	TGCAGCGTCCGAGCCATCACAGATACGCAGTATTTT
TRBV29-1	NA	few	TRBJ2-1	CSVEVVRSLPYNEQFF	TGCAGCGTTGAAGTAGTCAGGTCCCTCCCATACAATGAGCAGTTCTTC
TRBV24-1	NA	NA	TRBJ2-1	CATSVGGTYYNEQFF	TGTGCCACCAGTGTTGGGGGGACCTACTACAATGAGCAGTTCTTC
TRBV10-3	TRBD2	many	TRBJ2-3	CAISQLAGDTDTQYF	TGTGCCATCAGCCAACTAGCGGGGGACACAGATACGCAGTATTTT
TRBV2	NA	NA	TRBJ2-1	CASSDLTFYNEQFF	TGTGCCAGCAGTGATCTGACCTTCTACAATGAGCAGTTCTTC
TRBV28	TRBD1	few	TRBJ1-5	CASSPRGTGVNQPQHF	TGTGCCAGCAGCCCCCGTGGGACAGGGGTCAATCAGCCCCAGCATTTT
TRBV20-1	TRBD1	NA	TRBJ1-1	CSTRTGGTEAFF	TGCAGTACACGGACAGGGGGCACTGAAGCTTTCTTT
TRBV7-2	NA	once	TRBJ2-2	CASSSRQATGELFF	TGTGCCAGCAGCTCTCGACAGGCCACCGGGGAGCTGTTTTTT
TRBV7-8	NA	NA	TRBJ1-5	CASSERDPDRPQHF	TGTGCCAGCAGCGAGAGGGACCCAGATCGGCCCCAGCATTTT
TRBV4-1	TRBD1	many	TRBJ2-7	CASSQGASYEQYF	TGTGCCAGTTCACAGGGGGCTAGTTACGAGCAGTACTTC
TRBV20-1	NA	NA	TRBJ2-1	CSARVADSYNEQFF	TGCAGTGCTAGAGTAGCGGATTCCTACAATGAGCAGTTCTTC
TRBV20-1	NA	many	TRBJ2-1	CAIRGYSDNEQFF	TGCGCCATCCGGGGGTATTCTGACAATGAGCAGTTCTTC
TRBV15	NA	NA	TRBJ1-2	CATSRDLPGLNGYTF	TGTGCCACCAGCAGAGATCTCCCAGGTCTTAATGGCTACACCTTC
TRBV25-1	TRBD1	few	TRBJ2-7	CASSVGTGQGQYF	TGTGCCAGCAGTGTCGGGACAGGCCAAGGGCAGTACTTC
TRBV10-3	TRBD2	NA	TRBJ2-3	CAISEYAGTSVPDTQYF	TGTGCCATCAGTGAATACGCCGGGACTAGCGTTCCAGATACGCAGTATTTT
TRBV20-1	NA	many	TRBJ2-1	CSASLLVSGEQFF	TGCAGTGCTAGCCTACTAGTTTCGGGTGAGCAGTTCTTC
TRBV29-1	NA	NA	TRBJ1-2	CSVVGGPGYTF	TGCAGCGTTGTGGGGGGCCCGGGCTACACCTTC
TRBV4-1	NA	NA	TRBJ2-7	CASSQEVQGLSYEQYF	TGCGCCAGCAGCCAAGAGGTCCAGGGGCTCTCCTACGAGCAGTACTTC
TRBV10-3	NA	few	TRBJ2-1	CAISESGEQFF	TGTGCCATCAGTGAGTCGGGAGAGCAGTTCTTC
TRBV15	TRBD2	few	TRBJ2-7	CATSRGGLSGLGPYEQYF	TGTGCCACCAGCAGGGGGGGTCTTAGCGGGCTTGGCCCCTACGAGCAGTACTTC
TRBV5-1	NA	NA	TRBJ2-3	CASSLAGSFVTDTQYF	TGCGCCAGCAGCTTGGCCGGCAGTTTTGTTACAGATACGCAGTATTTT
TRBV27	NA	few	TRBJ2-7	CASRTTQGWGSYEQYF	TGTGCCAGCAGAACGACCCAGGGATGGGGGAGCTACGAGCAGTACTTC
TRBV29-1	NA	many	TRBJ1-1	CSGTPNTEAFF	TGCAGCGGTACACCGAACACTGAAGCTTTCTTT
TRBV12-3/TRBV12-4	TRBD2	NA	TRBJ2-3	CASSSSGGTDTQYF	TGTGCCAGCAGTTCTAGCGGGGGGACAGATACGCAGTATTTT